The text below deals with one T cell receptor beta chain. Original processing methods: Cell counts per sample came from amplifying reference gene primers. Here immunoSEQ multiplex PCR was the method, and the copy in TCRdb shows in-frame clones only, minus some. Clone size and V and J calls were adopted from that table, with D and trimming inferred from the DNA. The table has some 310,000 clones, nearly 90% seen once. This sample is part of a study of blood T cell repertoires in COVID-19. Background on the study: Researchers got acute and convalescent COVID-19 samples from the United States, Italy and Spain. The analysed material was cDNA or gDNA that came from T cells, B-cell-depleted T cells, or PBMCs.

V was clipped by 2 bases and J by 4 bases; unmatched bases: 11. Germline CDR1 reads MDHEN; CDR2 reads SYDVKM. This CDR3 is built from 17 residues. The chain uses TRBV28 and TRBJ1-2, with 9 bases that match TRBD1. This clonotype was obtained from a woman between 40 and 55 years old with COVID-19, enrolled during active disease. Sequenced: peripheral blood. CDR3 region: CASSLLTGGEVGYGYTF. For the CDR3, the DNA is TGTGCCAGCAGTTTACTAACAGGGGGCGAAGTTGGCTATGGCTACACCTTC.